This paragraph reports one T cell receptor (beta chain). The antigen is unknown. Data came from immunoSEQ multiplex PCR; TCRdb stores just in-frame clones and leaves some out. The data hold around 600,000 clones, with roughly 98% observed a single time. These data originate in a study of shared clonotypes between healthy human individuals. Study overall: Per donor, CD8 memory used one plate, CD8 naive used two, CD4 memory used three and CD4 naive used three. Findings and limits, study-wide: Clonotypes which were not shared had lower generation probabilities than clonotypes that all four donors shared. Roughly 5% of naive CD4 clonotypes were common to a handful of donors.

Naive CD8 cells lacked CD45RO and underwent positive selection for CCR7, leaving out terminally differentiated effector memory CD45RA+ cells. V lost 7 bases and J lost 5, with 15 bases in between. This CDR3 has 13 residues. CDR1 is GTSNPN and CDR2 is SVGIG in the germline V gene (reference sequence). This chain links TRBV30 with TRBJ2-4; a possible D gene is TRBD2 (6 bases). This receptor was obtained from a young man in good health. Input material: naive CD8+ T cells sorted from blood. CDR3 bases: TGTGCCTACCTGGAGGGTCCTCAAAACATTCAGTACTTC. Protein product: CAYLEGPQNIQYF.